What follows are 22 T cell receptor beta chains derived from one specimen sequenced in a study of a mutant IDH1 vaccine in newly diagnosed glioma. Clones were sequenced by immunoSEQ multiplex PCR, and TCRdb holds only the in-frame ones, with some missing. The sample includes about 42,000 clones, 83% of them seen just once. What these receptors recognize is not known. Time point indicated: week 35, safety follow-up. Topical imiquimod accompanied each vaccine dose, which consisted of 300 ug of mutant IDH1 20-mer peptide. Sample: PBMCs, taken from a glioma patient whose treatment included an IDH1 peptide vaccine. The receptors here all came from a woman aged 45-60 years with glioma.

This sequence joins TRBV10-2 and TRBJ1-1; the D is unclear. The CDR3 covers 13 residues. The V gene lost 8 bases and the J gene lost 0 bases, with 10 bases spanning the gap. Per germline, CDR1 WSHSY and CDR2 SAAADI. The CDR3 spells CASAMGMNTEAFF. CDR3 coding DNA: TGCGCCAGCGCAATGGGCATGAACACTGAAGCTTTCTTT.

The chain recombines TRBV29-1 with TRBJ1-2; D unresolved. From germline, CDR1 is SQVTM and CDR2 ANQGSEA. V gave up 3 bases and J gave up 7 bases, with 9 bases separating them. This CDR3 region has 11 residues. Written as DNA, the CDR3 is TGCAGCGTTGATAGGGCGGCTGGCTACACCTTC. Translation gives CSVDRAAGYTF.

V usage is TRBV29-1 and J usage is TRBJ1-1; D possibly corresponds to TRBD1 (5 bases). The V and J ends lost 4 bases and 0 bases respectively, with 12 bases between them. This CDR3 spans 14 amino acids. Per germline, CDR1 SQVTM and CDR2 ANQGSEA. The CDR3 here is CSVAPTGVNTEAFF. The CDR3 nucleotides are TGCAGCGTTGCCCCCACAGGAGTGAACACTGAAGCTTTCTTT.

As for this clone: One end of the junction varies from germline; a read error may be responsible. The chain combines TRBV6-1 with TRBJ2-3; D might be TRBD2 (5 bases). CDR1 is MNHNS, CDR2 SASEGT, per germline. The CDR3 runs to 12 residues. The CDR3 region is CASREGGLWEYF. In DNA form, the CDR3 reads TGTGCCAGCAGAGAAGGCGGACTCTGGGAGTATTTT.

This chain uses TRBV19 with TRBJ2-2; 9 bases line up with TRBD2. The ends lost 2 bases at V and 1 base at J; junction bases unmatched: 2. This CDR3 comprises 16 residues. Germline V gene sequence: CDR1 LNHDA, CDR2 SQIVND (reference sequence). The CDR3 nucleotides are TGTGCCAGTAGTATAACTAGCGGGTGGAACACCGGGGAGCTGTTTTTT. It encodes CASSITSGWNTGELFF.

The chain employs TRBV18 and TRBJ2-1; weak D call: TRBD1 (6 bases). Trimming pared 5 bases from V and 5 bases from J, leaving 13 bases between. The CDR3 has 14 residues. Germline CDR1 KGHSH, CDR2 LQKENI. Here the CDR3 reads CASSRGGVDNEQFF. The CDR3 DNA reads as TGTGCCAGCTCAAGAGGGGGTGTCGACAATGAGCAGTTCTTC.

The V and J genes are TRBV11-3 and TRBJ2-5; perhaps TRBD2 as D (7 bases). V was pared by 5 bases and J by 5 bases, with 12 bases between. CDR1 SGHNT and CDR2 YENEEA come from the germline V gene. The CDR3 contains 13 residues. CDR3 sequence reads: CASSTGGEETQYF. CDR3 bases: TGTGCCAGCAGCACGGGGGGCGAGGAGACCCAGTACTTC.

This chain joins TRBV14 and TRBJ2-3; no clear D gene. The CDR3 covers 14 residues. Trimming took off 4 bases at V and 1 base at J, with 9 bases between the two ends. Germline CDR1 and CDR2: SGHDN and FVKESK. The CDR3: CASSPRRGTDTQYF. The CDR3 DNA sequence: TGTGCCAGCAGCCCCCGACGGGGCACAGATACGCAGTATTTT.

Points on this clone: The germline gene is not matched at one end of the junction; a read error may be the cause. The CDR3 protein is CASSVVWDSF. The DNA of the CDR3 is TGTGCCAGCAGCGTAGTTTGGGACAGCTTC. The rearrangement links TRBV9 to TRBJ1-2; 7 bases match TRBD1. The CDR3 is 10 residues long. Germline V gene lookup returns CDR1 SGDLS and CDR2 YYNGEE.

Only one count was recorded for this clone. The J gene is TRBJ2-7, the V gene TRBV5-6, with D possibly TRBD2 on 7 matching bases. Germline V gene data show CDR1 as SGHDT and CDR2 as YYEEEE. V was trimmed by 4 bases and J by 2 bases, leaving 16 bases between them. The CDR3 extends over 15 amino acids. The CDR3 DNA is TGTGCCAGCAGCCCGAGGGGGGGAAACCCCTACGAGCAGTACTTC. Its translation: CASSPRGGNPYEQYF.

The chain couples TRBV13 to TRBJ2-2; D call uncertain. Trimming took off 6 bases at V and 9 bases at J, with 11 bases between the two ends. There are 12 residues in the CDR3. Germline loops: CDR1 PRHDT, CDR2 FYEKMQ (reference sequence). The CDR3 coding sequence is TGTGCCAGCAGTTGGGCCGGCCGGGAGCTGTTTTTT. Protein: CASSWAGRELFF.

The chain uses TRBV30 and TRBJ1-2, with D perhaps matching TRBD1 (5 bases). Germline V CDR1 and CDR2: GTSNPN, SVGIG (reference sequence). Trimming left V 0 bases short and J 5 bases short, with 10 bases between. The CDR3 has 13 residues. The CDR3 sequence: CAWSVGAAYGYTF. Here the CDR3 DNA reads TGTGCCTGGAGTGTAGGGGCAGCGTATGGCTACACCTTC.

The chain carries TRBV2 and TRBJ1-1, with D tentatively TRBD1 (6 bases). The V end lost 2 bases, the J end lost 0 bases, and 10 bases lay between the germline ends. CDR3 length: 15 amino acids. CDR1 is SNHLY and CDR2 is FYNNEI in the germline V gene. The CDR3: CASSETGSMNTEAFF. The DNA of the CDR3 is TGTGCCAGCAGTGAAACAGGGAGCATGAACACTGAAGCTTTCTTT.

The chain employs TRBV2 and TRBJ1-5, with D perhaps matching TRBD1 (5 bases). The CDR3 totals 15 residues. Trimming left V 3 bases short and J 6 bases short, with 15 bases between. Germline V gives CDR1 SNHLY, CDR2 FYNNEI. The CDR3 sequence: CASSEGLGVGQPQHF. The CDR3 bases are TGTGCCAGCAGTGAGGGGCTCGGGGTGGGTCAGCCCCAGCATTTT.

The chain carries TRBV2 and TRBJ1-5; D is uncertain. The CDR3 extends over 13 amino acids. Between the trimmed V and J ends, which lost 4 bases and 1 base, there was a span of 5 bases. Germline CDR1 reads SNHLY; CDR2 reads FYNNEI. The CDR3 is CASSADSNQPQHF. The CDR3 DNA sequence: TGTGCCAGCAGTGCTGACAGCAATCAGCCCCAGCATTTT.

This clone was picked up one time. This CDR3 reads CASSLVFGQGDEKLFF. Written as DNA, the CDR3 is TGTGCCAGCAGCTTAGTGTTTGGGCAGGGAGACGAAAAACTGTTTTTT. The V and J genes are TRBV7-2 and TRBJ1-4, with TRBD1 as a possible D gene (5 bases). The CDR3 length is 16 residues. The ends were cut back, 1 base at V and 8 bases at J, with 17 bases in the middle. CDR1 SGHTA and CDR2 FQGNSA come from the germline V gene.

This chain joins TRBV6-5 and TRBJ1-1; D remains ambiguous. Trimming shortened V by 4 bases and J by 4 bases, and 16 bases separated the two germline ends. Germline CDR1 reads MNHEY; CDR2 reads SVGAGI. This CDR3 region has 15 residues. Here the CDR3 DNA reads TGTGCCAGCAGTTCCTACTCTACCGGTTTCACTGAAGCTTTCTTT. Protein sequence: CASSSYSTGFTEAFF.

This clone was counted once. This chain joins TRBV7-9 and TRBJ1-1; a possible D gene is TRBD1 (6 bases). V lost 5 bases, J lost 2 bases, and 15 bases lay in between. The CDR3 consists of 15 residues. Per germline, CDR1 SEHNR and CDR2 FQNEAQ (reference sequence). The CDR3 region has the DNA TGTGCCAGCAGCCTACTACAGGGTCCAAACACTGAAGCTTTCTTT. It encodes CASSLLQGPNTEAFF.

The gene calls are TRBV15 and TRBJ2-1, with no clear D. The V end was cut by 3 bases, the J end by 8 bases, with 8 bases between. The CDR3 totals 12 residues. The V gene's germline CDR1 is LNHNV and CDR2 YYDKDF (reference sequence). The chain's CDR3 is CATSRAKDEQFF. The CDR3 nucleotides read TGTGCCACCAGCAGGGCCAAGGATGAGCAGTTCTTC. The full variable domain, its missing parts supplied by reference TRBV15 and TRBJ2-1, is DAMVIQNPRYQVTQFGKPVTLSCSQTLNHNVMYWYQQKSSQAPKLLFHYYDKDFNNEADTPDNFQSRRPNTSFCFLDIRSPGLGDTAMYLCATSRAKDEQFFGPGTRLTVL.

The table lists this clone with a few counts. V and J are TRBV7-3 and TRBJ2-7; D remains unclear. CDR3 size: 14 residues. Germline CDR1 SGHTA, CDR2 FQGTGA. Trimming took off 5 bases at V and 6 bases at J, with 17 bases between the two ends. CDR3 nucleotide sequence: TGTGCCAGCAGCCGGACCGGAACAAATGGCGAGCAGTACTTC. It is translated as CASSRTGTNGEQYF.

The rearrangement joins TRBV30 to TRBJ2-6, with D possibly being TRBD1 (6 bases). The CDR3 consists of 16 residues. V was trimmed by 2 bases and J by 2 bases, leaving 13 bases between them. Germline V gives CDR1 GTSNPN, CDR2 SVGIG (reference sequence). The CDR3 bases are TGTGCCTGGAGTCGGCAGGGGATAACTGGGGCCAACGTCCTGACTTTC. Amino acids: CAWSRQGITGANVLTF.

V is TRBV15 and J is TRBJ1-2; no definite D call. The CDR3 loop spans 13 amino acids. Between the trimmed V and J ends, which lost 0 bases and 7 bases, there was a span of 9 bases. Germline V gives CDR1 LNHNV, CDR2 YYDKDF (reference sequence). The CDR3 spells CATSRESTVGYTF. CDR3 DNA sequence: TGTGCCACCAGCAGAGAGTCCACAGTTGGCTACACCTTC.